This T cell receptor beta chain was identified during a study of shared clonotypes between healthy human individuals. On this clone: The antigen is not known. Other DNA sequences in the sample encode the same CDR3.

Findings of the study overall: Generally, naive subsets (rather than memory subsets) showed larger estimated richness. An anticipated effect of sequencing depth on clonotype sharing among donors was recognized.

Each of the donors was a healthy adult who was HIV-negative and had not had a recent acute infection or vaccination. The table came from immunoSEQ multiplex PCR; TCRdb's copy has only in-frame clones and leaves some out. The sample yields roughly 2,300,000 clones, roughly 92% seen once. Trimming at V came to 3 bases and at J to 1 base, leaving 3 bases not matched to a gene. Germline V gene sequence: CDR1 SGDLS, CDR2 YYNGEE. The CDR3 extends over 15 amino acids. The chain recombines TRBV9 with TRBJ2-1; the match to TRBD2 covers 8 bases. What was sequenced was naive CD4+ T cells from PBMCs. Stated subset: CD45RA+ positively selected. The sequence came from a young man in good health. Some clones in this sample may be carry-over from other donors' samples. CDR3 bases: TGTGCCAGCAGCGCGGCTAGCGGGTCCTACAATGAGCAGTTCTTC. It specifies CASSAASGSYNEQFF.